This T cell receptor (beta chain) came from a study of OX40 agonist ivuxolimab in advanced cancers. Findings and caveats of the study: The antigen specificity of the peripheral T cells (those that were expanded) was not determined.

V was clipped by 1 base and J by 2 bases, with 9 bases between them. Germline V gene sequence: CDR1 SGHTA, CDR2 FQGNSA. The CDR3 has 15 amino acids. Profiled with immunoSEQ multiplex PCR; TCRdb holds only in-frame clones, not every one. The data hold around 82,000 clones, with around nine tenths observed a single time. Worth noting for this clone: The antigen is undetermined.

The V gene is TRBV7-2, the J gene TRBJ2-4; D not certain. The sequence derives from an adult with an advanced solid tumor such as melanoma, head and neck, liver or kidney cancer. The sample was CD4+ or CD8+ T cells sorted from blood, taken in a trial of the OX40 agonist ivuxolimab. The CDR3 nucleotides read TGTGCCAGCAGCTTAGGAGCTTCTTCCAAAAACATTCAGTACTTC. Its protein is CASSLGASSKNIQYF.